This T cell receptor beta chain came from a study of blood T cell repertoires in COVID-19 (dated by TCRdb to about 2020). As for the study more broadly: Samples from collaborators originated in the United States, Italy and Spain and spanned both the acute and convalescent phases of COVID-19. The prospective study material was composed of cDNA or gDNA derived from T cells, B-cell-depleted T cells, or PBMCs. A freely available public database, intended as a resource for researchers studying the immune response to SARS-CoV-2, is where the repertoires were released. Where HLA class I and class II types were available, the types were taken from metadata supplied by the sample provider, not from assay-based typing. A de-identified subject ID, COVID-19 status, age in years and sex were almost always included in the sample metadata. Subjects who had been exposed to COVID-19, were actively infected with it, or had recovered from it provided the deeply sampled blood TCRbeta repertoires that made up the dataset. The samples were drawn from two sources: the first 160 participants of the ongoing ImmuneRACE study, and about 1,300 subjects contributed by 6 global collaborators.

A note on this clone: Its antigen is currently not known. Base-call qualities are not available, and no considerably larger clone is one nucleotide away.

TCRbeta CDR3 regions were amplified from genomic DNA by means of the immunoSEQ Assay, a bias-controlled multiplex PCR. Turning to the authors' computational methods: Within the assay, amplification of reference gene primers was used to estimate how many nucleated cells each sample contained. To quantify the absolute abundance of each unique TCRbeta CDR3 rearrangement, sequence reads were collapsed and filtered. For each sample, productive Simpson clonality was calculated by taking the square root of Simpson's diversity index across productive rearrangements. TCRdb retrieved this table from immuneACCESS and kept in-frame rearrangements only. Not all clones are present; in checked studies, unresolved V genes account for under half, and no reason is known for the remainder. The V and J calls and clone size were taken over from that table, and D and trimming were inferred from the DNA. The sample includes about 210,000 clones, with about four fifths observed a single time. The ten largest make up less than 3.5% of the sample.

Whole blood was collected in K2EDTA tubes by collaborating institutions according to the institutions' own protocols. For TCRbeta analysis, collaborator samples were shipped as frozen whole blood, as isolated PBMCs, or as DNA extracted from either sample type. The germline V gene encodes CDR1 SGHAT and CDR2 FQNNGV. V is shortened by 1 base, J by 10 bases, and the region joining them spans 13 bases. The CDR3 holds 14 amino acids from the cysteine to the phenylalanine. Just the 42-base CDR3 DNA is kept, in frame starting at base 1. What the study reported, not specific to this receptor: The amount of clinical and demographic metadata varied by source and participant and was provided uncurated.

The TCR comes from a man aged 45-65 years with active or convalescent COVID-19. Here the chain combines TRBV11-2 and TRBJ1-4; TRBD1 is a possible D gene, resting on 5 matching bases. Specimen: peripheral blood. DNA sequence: TGTGCCAGCAGCTTAGTCGCACGCGGGGGAAAACTGTTTTTT. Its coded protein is CASSLVARGGKLFF.